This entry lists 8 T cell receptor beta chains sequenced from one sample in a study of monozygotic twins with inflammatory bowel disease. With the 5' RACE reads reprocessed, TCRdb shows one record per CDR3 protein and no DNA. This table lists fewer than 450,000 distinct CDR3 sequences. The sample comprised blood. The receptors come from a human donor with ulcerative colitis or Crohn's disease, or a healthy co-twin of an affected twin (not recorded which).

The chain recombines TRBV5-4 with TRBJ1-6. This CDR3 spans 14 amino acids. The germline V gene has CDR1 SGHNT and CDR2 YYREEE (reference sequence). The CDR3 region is CASSLRDSDSPLHF.

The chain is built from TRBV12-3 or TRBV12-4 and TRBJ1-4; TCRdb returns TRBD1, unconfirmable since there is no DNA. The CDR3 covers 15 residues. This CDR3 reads CASSFLGGDGEKLFF.

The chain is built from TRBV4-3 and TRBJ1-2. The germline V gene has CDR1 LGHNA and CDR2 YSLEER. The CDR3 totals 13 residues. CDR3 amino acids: CASSPQRESGYTF.

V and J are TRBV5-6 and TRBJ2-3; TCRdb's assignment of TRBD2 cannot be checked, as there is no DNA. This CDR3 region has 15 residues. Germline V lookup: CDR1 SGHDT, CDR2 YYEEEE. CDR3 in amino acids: CASSWGLAGSDTQYF.

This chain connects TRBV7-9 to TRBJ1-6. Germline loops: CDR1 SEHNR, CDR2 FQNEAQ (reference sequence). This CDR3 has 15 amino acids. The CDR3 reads CASSLRDGVNSPLHF.

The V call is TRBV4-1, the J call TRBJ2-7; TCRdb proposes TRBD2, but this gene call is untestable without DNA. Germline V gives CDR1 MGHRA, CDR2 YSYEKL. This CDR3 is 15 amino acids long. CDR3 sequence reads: CASSQEGSSGYEQYF.

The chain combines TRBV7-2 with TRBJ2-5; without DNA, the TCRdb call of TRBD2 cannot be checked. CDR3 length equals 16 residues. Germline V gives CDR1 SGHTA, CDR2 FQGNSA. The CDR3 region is CASSLASLAAQETQYF.

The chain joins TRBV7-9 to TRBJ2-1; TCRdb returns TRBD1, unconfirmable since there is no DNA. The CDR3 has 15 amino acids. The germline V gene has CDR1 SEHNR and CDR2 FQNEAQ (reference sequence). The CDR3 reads CASSSTVISYNEQFF.